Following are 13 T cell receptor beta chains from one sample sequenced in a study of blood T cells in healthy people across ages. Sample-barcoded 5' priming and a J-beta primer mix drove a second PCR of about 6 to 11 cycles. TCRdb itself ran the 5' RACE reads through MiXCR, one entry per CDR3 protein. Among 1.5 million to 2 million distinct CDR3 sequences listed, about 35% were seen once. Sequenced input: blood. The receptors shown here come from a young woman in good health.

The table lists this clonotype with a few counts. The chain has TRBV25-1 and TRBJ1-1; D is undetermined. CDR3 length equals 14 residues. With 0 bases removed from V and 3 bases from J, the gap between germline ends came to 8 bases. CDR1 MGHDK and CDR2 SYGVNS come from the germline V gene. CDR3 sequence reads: CASSEYNQDTEAFF. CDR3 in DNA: TGTGCCAGCAGTGAATATAATCAGGACACTGAAGCTTTCTTT. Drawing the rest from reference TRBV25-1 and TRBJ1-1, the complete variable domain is EADIYQTPRYLVIGTGKKITLECSQTMGHDKMYWYQQDPGMELHLIHYSYGVNSTEKGDLSSESTVSRIRTEHFPLTLESARPSHTSQYLCASSEYNQDTEAFFGQGTRLTVV.

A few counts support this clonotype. The CDR3 region is CASSEYRDRYEQYF. The CDR3 DNA is TGTGCCAGCAGTGAATATAGGGACCGCTACGAGCAGTACTTC. The chain combines TRBV25-1 with TRBJ2-7, with D possibly being TRBD1 or TRBD2 (5 bases each). The CDR3 sequence is 14 residues long. Germline V gene data show CDR1 as MGHDK and CDR2 as SYGVNS. V was cut by 0 bases and J by 3 bases, with 9 bases left in between.

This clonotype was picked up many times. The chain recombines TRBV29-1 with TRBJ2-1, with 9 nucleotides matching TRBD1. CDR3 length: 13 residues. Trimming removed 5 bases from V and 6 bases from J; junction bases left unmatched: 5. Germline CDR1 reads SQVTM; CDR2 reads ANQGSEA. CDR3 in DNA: TGCAGCGTTCTCCGGGACAGGGTCAATGAGCAGTTCTTC. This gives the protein CSVLRDRVNEQFF.

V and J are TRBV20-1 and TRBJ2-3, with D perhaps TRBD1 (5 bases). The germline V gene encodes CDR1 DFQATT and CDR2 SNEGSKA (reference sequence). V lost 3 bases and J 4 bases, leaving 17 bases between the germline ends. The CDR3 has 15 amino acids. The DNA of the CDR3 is TGCAGTGCTAGCCCTTTGACAGACAAAGCAGATACGCAGTATTTT. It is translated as CSASPLTDKADTQYF.

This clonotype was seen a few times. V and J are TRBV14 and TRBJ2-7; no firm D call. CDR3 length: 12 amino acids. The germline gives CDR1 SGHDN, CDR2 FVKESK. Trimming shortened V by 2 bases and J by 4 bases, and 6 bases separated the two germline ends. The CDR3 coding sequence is TGTGCCAGCAGCCAATGGCAGTACGAGCAGTACTTC. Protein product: CASSQWQYEQYF.

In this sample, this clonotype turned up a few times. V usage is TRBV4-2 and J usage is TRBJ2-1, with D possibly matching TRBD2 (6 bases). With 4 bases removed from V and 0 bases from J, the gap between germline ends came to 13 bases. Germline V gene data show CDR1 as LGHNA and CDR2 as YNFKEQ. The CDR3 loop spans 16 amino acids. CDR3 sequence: CASSPGPGSSYNEQFF. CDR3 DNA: TGTGCCAGCAGCCCAGGGCCCGGGAGCTCCTACAATGAGCAGTTCTTC.

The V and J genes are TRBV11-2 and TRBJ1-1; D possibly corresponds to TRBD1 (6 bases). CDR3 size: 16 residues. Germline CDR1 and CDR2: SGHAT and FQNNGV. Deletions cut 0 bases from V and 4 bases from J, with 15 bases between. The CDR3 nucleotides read TGTGCCAGCAGCTTAGAAGGCAGGGGAAGGAGCACTGAAGCTTTCTTT. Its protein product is CASSLEGRGRSTEAFF.

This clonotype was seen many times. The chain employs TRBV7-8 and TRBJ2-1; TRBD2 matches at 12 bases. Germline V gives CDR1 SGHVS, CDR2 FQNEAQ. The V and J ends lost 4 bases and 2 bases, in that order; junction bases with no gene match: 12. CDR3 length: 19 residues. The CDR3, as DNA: TGTGCCAGCAGCTCGCCACCAGCTAGCGGGAGGGTAACCTACAATGAGCAGTTCTTC. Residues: CASSSPPASGRVTYNEQFF.

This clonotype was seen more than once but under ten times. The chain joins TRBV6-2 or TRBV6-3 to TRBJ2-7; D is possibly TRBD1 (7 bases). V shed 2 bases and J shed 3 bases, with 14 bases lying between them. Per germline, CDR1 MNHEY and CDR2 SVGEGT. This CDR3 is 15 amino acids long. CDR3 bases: TGTGCCAGCAGTTACACACCAGGGGGGATCTACGAGCAGTACTTC. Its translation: CASSYTPGGIYEQYF.

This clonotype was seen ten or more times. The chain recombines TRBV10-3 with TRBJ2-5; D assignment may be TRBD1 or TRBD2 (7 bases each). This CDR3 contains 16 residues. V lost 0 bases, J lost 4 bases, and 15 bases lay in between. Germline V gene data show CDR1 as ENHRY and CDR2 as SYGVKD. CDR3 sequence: CAISESTGKRGETQYF. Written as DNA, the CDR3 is TGTGCCATCAGTGAGTCGACAGGGAAGCGGGGAGAGACCCAGTACTTC.

Here the CDR3 reads CASSSSLQQYGYTF. DNA for the CDR3: TGTGCCAGCAGTTCGAGTTTACAGCAGTATGGCTACACCTTC. The V gene is TRBV28, the J gene TRBJ1-2, with unresolved D. With 4 bases removed from V and 5 bases from J, the gap between germline ends came to 14 bases. The CDR3 length is 14 residues. Germline CDR1 reads MDHEN; CDR2 reads SYDVKM.

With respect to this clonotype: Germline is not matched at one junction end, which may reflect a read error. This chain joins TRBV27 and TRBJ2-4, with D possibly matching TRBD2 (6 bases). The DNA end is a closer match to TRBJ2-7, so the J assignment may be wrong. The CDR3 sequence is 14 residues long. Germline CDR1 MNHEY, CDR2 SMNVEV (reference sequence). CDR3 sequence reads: CASSLYRGTYEQYF. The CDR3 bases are TGCGCCAGCAGTTTATATCGGGGGACCTACGAGCAGTACTTC.

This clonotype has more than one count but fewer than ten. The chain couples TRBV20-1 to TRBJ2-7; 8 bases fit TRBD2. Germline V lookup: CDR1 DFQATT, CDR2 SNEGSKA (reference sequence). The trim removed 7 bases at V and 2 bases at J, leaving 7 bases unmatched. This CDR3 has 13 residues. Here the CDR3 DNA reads TGCAGTGGCAGCCTGGGACTAGCCTACGAGCAGTACTTC. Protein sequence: CSGSLGLAYEQYF.